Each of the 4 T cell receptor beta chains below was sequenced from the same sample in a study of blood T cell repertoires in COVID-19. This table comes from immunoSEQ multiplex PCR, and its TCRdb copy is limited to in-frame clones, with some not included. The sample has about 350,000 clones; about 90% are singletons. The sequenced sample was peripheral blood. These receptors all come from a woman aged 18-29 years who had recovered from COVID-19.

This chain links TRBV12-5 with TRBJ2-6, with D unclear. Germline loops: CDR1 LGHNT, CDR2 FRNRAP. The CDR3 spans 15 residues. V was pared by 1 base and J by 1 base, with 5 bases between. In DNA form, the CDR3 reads TGTGCTAGTGGTTTGGCCCCGTCTGGGGCCAACGTCCTGACTTTC. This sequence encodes CASGLAPSGANVLTF. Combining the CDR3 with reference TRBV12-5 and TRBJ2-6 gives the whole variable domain DARVTQTPRHKVTEMGQEVTMRCQPILGHNTVFWYRQTMMQGLELLAYFRNRAPLDDSGMPKDRFSAEMPDATLATLKIQPSEPRDSAVYFCASGLAPSGANVLTFGAGSRLTVL.

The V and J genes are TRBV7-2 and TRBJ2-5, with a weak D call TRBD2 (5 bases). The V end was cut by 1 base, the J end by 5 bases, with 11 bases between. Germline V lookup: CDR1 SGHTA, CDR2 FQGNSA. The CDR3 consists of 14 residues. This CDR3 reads CASSLVGEFETQYF. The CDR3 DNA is TGTGCCAGCAGCTTAGTCGGGGAGTTTGAGACCCAGTACTTC.

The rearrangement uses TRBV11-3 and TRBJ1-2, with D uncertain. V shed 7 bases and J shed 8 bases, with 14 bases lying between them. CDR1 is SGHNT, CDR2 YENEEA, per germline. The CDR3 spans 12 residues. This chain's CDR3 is CASTQRKEGYTF. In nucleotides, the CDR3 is TGTGCCAGCACCCAGCGTAAGGAGGGCTACACCTTC. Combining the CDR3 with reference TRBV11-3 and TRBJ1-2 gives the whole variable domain EAGVVQSPRYKIIEKKQPVAFWCNPISGHNTLYWYLQNLGQGPELLIRYENEEAVDDSQLPKDRFSAERLKGVDSTLKIQPAELGDSAVYLCASTQRKEGYTFGSGTRLTVV.

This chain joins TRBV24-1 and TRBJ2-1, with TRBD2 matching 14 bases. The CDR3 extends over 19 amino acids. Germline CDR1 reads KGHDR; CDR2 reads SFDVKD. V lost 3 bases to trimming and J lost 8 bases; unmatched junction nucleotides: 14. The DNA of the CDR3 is TGTGCCACCAGTGATCACCGGGACAGAGGGACTAGCGGGAGTTATGAGCAGTTCTTC. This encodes CATSDHRDRGTSGSYEQFF.